A single sample gave rise to the 5 T cell receptor beta chains below, sequenced in a study of shared clonotypes between healthy human individuals. The protocol was immunoSEQ multiplex PCR, while the TCRdb copy is restricted to in-frame clones and leaves out a portion. The repertoire consists of around 1.5 million clones, with around 98% occurring once and the leading ten covering around 0.45%. Sequencing was carried out using naive CD4+ T cells sorted from blood. Subset of the sample: CD45RA+ positively selected. The receptors were sampled from a man between 25 and 39 years old in good health.

The rearrangement links TRBV7-9 to TRBJ2-1; TRBD2 agrees at 14 bases. This CDR3 spans 18 amino acids. Germline CDR1 and CDR2: SEHNR and FQNEAQ (reference sequence). The junction had 10 bases not matched to a gene; V was cut back by 5 bases and J by 4 bases. The chain's CDR3 is CASSNPGLAGASYNEQFF. CDR3 coding DNA: TGTGCCAGCAGCAATCCGGGACTAGCGGGAGCTTCGTACAATGAGCAGTTCTTC.

This clone came up once. This chain joins TRBV2 and TRBJ2-7, with D unresolved. Trimming took off 7 bases at V and 2 bases at J, with 12 bases between the two ends. The CDR3 spans 13 residues. Looked up from germline, CDR1 is SNHLY and CDR2 is FYNNEI. CDR3 DNA: TGTGCCAGCAAGCGAGGTGACACCTACGAGCAGTACTTC. Translated: CASKRGDTYEQYF.

This sequence joins TRBV9 and TRBJ2-7, with 8 bases aligning to TRBD1. With V trimmed by 0 bases and J by 1 base, 18 bases remained unmatched. Germline CDR1 SGDLS, CDR2 YYNGEE. This CDR3 has 20 residues. CDR3 in amino acids: CASSVAPHGQGRARSYEQYF. CDR3 nucleotide sequence: TGTGCCAGCAGCGTAGCCCCACACGGACAGGGTCGAGCTCGTTCCTACGAGCAGTACTTC. The full variable domain, rest sourced from reference TRBV9 and TRBJ2-7, is DSGVTQTPKHLITATGQRVTLRCSPRSGDLSVYWYQQSLDQGLQFLIQYYNGEERAKGNILERFSAQQFPDLHSELNLSSLELGDSALYFCASSVAPHGQGRARSYEQYFGPGTRLTVT.

V is TRBV18 and J is TRBJ2-2, with 7 bases aligning to TRBD1. CDR3 length: 16 residues. V was pared by 3 bases and J by 2 bases, with 6 bases of the junction left unmatched. Germline V gene lookup returns CDR1 KGHSH and CDR2 LQKENI. DNA of the CDR3: TGTGCCAGCTCACCCCGGGACAGCGTTAACACCGGGGAGCTGTTTTTT. It encodes CASSPRDSVNTGELFF.

The chain links TRBV4-3 to TRBJ2-1; D is undetermined. In germline, CDR1 is LGHNA, CDR2 YSLEER. Between the trimmed V and J ends, which lost 4 bases and 4 bases, there was a span of 5 bases. The CDR3 is 12 amino acids. CDR3 residues: CASSPGYNEQFF. The CDR3 DNA reads TGCGCCAGCAGCCCCGGTTACAATGAGCAGTTCTTC.